This TCR beta chain was captured by sequencing in a study of read filtering for tumor transcriptome and immune sequencing. The library was built from roughly 400 ng RNA with molecular barcoded adaptors for alpha/delta and beta/gamma chains. TCRdb reanalysed the reads using MiXCR and keeps one entry per CDR3 protein. Found here are 20,000 to 25,000 distinct CDR3 sequences, roughly an eighth of them singletons; the top ten hold less than 70%. This clonotype was found many times. The sequence was obtained from a donor at least 40 years old with multiple myeloma. The sample consisted of a population of CD138-negative cells sorted from bone marrow.

The CDR3 DNA follows: TGCAGCGTTCGGCATTTCAATGAGCAGTTCTTC. Encoded protein: CSVRHFNEQFF. The chain links TRBV29-1 to TRBJ2-1, with no clear D. The CDR3 totals 11 residues. Trimming removed 5 bases from V and 6 bases from J, with 8 bases in between. Per germline, CDR1 SQVTM and CDR2 ANQGSEA.